This T cell receptor beta chain was profiled in a study of blood T cell repertoires in COVID-19. V gave up 1 base and J gave up 8 bases, with 11 bases separating them. Germline CDR1 SGHTA, CDR2 FQGNSA. This CDR3 comprises 13 residues. Generated by immunoSEQ multiplex PCR, the TCRdb table keeps only in-frame clones and is missing some. This sample carries tens of thousands of clones, approximately 84% of them seen once, and the ten largest clones take roughly 3.2%. The V gene is TRBV7-2, the J gene TRBJ1-2, with D possibly matching TRBD1 (5 bases). Sequencing was done on a sample of peripheral blood. The origin of this receptor is a man in his 60s with acute or convalescent COVID-19. The CDR3 DNA follows: TGTGCCAGCAGCTTAGGGGGGAGGGACGGCTACACCTTC. Amino acid sequence: CASSLGGRDGYTF. Looking up the rest from reference TRBV7-2 and TRBJ1-2 gives the full variable domain: GAGVSQSPSNKVTEKGKDVELRCDPISGHTALYWYRQSLGQGLEFLIYFQGNSAPDKSGLPSDRFSAERTGGSVSTLTIQRTQQEDSAVYLCASSLGGRDGYTFGSGTRLTVV.